These 6 T cell receptor beta chains were all obtained from the same sample, sequenced in a study of blood T cell repertoires in COVID-19. Clones were read by immunoSEQ multiplex PCR, and TCRdb kept only the in-frame ones, dropping some. The sample holds roughly 430,000 clones, around 90% seen once. Input material: PBMCs or T cells enriched from blood (not recorded which). These receptor sequences come from a woman aged 40 to 50 with acute COVID-19.

The gene calls are TRBV7-2 and TRBJ2-3; a possible D gene is TRBD1 (5 bases). V lost 2 bases, J lost 5 bases, and 14 bases lay in between. Germline-derived CDR1 and CDR2 are SGHTA and FQGNSA. The CDR3 extends over 15 amino acids. CDR3 DNA sequence: TGTGCCAGCAGCTTATATGGCAGGGCTGGAGATACGCAGTATTTT. This gives the protein CASSLYGRAGDTQYF.

V gene TRBV3-1 (or the pseudogene TRBV3-2) combines with J gene TRBJ1-1; perhaps TRBD1 as D (5 bases). The CDR3 length is 16 residues. V gave up 3 bases and J gave up 0 bases, with 14 bases separating them. Germline-derived CDR1 and CDR2 are LGHDT and YNNKEL (reference sequence). The DNA for the CDR3 is TGTGCCAGCAGCCATATAACTACAGGAATGAACACTGAAGCTTTCTTT. This sequence encodes CASSHITTGMNTEAFF.

The chain employs TRBV6-1 and TRBJ1-1, with TRBD1 matching over 10 bases. Germline V gene data show CDR1 as MNHNS and CDR2 as SASEGT. With 3 bases clipped from V and 1 base from J, the junction kept 5 bases outside the gene matches. This CDR3 region has 16 residues. The CDR3 sequence is CASSDDRGPTNTEAFF. For the CDR3, the DNA is TGTGCCAGCAGTGACGACAGGGGGCCGACGAACACTGAAGCTTTCTTT.

Notes on this clone: This CDR3 is also generated by other DNA sequences in the sample. The chain has TRBV12-3 or TRBV12-4 and TRBJ1-5, with TRBD1 as a possible D gene (6 bases). The CDR3 is 13 amino acids. V lost 3 bases and J lost 4, with 7 bases in between. The CDR3 DNA follows: TGTGCCAGCAGTTTGAGGGGGAATCAGCCCCAGCATTTT. It encodes CASSLRGNQPQHF.

The chain carries TRBV5-1 and TRBJ1-2, with 7 bases aligning to TRBD1. There are 14 residues in the CDR3. J gave up 5 bases and V 4 bases, and 8 bases lay outside the gene matches. Germline lookup yields CDR1 SGHRS and CDR2 YFSETQ. CDR3 DNA sequence: TGCGCCAGCAGCGATATCGGGACAGCTTATGGCTACACCTTC. Protein sequence: CASSDIGTAYGYTF.

The chain couples TRBV9 to TRBJ2-2; a weak D match, TRBD2 (5 bases). CDR3 length equals 16 residues. V shed 0 bases and J shed 1 base, with 10 bases lying between them. The germline CDR1 and CDR2 sequences are SGDLS and YYNGEE. The CDR3 DNA is TGTGCCAGCAGCGTAGCAGCCCGGGAGAACACCGGGGAGCTGTTTTTT. Translating it yields CASSVAARENTGELFF.